This T cell receptor beta chain was documented in a study of blood T cell repertoires in COVID-19. For the study at large: Collection of acute and convalescent COVID-19 samples took place in the United States, Italy and Spain. In each case, the material was cDNA or gDNA derived from T cells, B-cell-depleted T cells, or PBMCs.

The protocol was immunoSEQ multiplex PCR, while the TCRdb copy is restricted to in-frame clones and leaves out a portion. Here the sample spans roughly 140,000 clones, 70% to 90% being singletons. This TCR came from a woman younger than 45 with acute COVID-19. Sequencing used PBMCs or T cells enriched from blood (not recorded which).

The CDR3 coding sequence is TGTGCCAGCAGCCAATCTCTCGGGGAATTAAACAACACTGAAGCTTTCTTT. Translation: CASSQSLGELNNTEAFF. The rearrangement uses TRBV4-2 and TRBJ1-1, with D unclear. Trimming pared 2 bases from V and 2 bases from J, leaving 18 bases between. This CDR3 comprises 17 residues. Germline V gives CDR1 LGHNA, CDR2 YNFKEQ.